The present T cell receptor (beta chain) was sequenced within a study of a mutant IDH1 vaccine in newly diagnosed glioma. At the level of the study: Once 4-6 weeks had passed after radiotherapy alone, vaccination started, or it started with temozolomide cycles. Scheduled at week 35, visit V12 preceded visit V13, held at week 47. Earlier therapy was either radiotherapy, temozolomide, or both, and most got both.

Study observations and caveats: Whatever changes occurred in top peripheral T cell clonotypes seemed unrelated to pseudoprogression.

In regard to this clone: What it binds is not known.

TCRdb's copy holds only in-frame clones and misses some; the assay was immunoSEQ multiplex PCR. In the table there are about 36,000 clones, 60% to 75% of which are singletons. J gave up 3 bases and V 6 bases, and 8 bases lay outside the gene matches. The CDR3 sequence is 16 residues long. The V gene's germline CDR1 is MNHEY and CDR2 SMNVEV (reference sequence). The time point is: week 47, end of study. What each vaccine dose contained was 300 ug of mutant IDH1 20-mer peptide, accompanied by topical imiquimod. The TCR sequence derives from a man aged 40-50 years with glioma. The V call is TRBV27, the J call TRBJ2-2; 9 bases line up with TRBD2. The sample here was PBMCs, taken from a glioma patient whose treatment included an IDH1 peptide vaccine. CDR3 loop: CASSLSGSAYTGELFF. CDR3 in DNA: TGTGCCAGCAGCCTTAGCGGGAGTGCGTACACCGGGGAGCTGTTTTTT.